One sample yielded the 29 T cell receptor beta chains listed below, sequenced in a study of blood T cell repertoires in COVID-19. Clones were sequenced by immunoSEQ multiplex PCR, and TCRdb holds only the in-frame ones, with some missing. Of roughly 87,000 clones listed, roughly 87% are singletons. The sample was peripheral blood. Receptor source: an elderly woman with active COVID-19.

The J gene is TRBJ2-7, the V gene TRBV7-9; 7 bases align to TRBD2. From germline, CDR1 is SEHNR and CDR2 FQNEAQ (reference sequence). This CDR3 region has 15 residues. The ends lost 6 bases at V and 2 bases at J; junction bases unmatched: 10. CDR3 coding DNA: TGTGCCAGCAGTTCAGTGGCTAGCGGTCCCTACGAGCAGTACTTC. Its protein product is CASSSVASGPYEQYF. Supplemented by reference TRBV7-9 and TRBJ2-7, the full variable domain reads DTGVSQNPRHKITKRGQNVTFRCDPISEHNRLYWYRQTLGQGPEFLTYFQNEAQLEKSRLLSDRFSAERPKGSFSTLEIQRTEQGDSAMYLCASSSVASGPYEQYFGPGTRLTVT.

The chain links TRBV19 to TRBJ2-7, with a tentative D call TRBD1 (7 bases). The germline V and J ends were trimmed by 6 bases and 7 bases, with 13 bases remaining between them. This CDR3 has 12 amino acids. The germline gives CDR1 LNHDA, CDR2 SQIVND (reference sequence). The CDR3 sequence: CASREGAGEQYF. In DNA form, the CDR3 reads TGTGCCAGTAGGGAGGGGGCTGGTGAGCAGTACTTC.

The CDR3 sequence: CASSPRAAITYEQYF. In DNA form, the CDR3 reads TGTGCCAGCAGCCCGCGGGCAGCAATTACCTACGAGCAGTACTTC. The chain employs TRBV6-2 or TRBV6-3 and TRBJ2-7; a weak D match, TRBD2 (5 bases). The CDR3 is 15 amino acids. V was trimmed by 6 bases and J by 2 bases, leaving 17 bases between them. CDR1 and CDR2 from the germline V gene are MNHEY and SVGEGT.

In its sample, this clone was seen once. The rearrangement links TRBV4-2 to TRBJ2-3; 11 bases line up with TRBD2. This CDR3 contains 17 residues. Germline V gene sequence: CDR1 LGHNA, CDR2 YNFKEQ. V was clipped by 1 base and J by 3 bases; unmatched bases: 6. In DNA, the CDR3 is TGTGCCAGCAGCCAAGGACCTAGCGGGAGGTCAACAGATACGCAGTATTTT. This translates into CASSQGPSGRSTDTQYF.

The chain employs TRBV7-3 and TRBJ1-1; 8 bases line up with TRBD1. Germline assignment: CDR1 SGHTA and CDR2 FQGTGA. With 4 bases clipped from V and 1 base from J, the junction kept 8 bases outside the gene matches. This CDR3 has 16 residues. The chain's CDR3 is CASSSGQGRGNTEAFF. The CDR3 nucleotides read TGTGCCAGCAGCTCAGGACAGGGAAGAGGGAACACTGAAGCTTTCTTT.

The chain uses TRBV12-5 and TRBJ2-5; a weak D match, TRBD2 (6 bases). The CDR3 totals 14 residues. Per the germline V gene, CDR1 is LGHNT and CDR2 is FRNRAP. V dropped 3 bases and J dropped 2 bases, with 10 bases sitting between them. CDR3 in DNA: TGTGCTAGTGGTTTATGGACTACTCAAGAGACCCAGTACTTC. Protein: CASGLWTTQETQYF.

The chain's CDR3 is CASSESEKTNYGYTF. The CDR3 DNA reads TGCGCCAGCAGTGAGAGTGAGAAAACTAACTATGGCTACACCTTC. The rearrangement links TRBV10-1 to TRBJ1-2; D is ambiguous. From germline, CDR1 is WNHNN and CDR2 SYGVQD (reference sequence). V lost 2 bases and J 0 bases, leaving 10 bases between the germline ends. The CDR3 consists of 15 residues.

The chain links TRBV4-2 to TRBJ2-3, with 14 positions matching TRBD2. Germline values: CDR1 LGHNA, CDR2 YNFKEQ. With V trimmed by 2 bases and J by 6 bases, 7 bases remained unmatched. The CDR3 length is 17 residues. In DNA form, the CDR3 reads TGTGCCAGCAGCCAACCTGGACTAGCGGGAGGTATGGATACGCAGTATTTT. This sequence encodes CASSQPGLAGGMDTQYF.

The chain recombines TRBV9 with TRBJ2-3, with unresolved D. From germline, CDR1 is SGDLS and CDR2 YYNGEE. The CDR3 loop spans 13 amino acids. Trimming took off 4 bases at V and 2 bases at J, with 8 bases between the two ends. The CDR3 DNA is TGTGCCAGCAGCCCCTATTCCACAGATACGCAGTATTTT. As protein: CASSPYSTDTQYF.

There are a few counts of this clone. J is TRBJ2-7 and V is TRBV28, with D perhaps TRBD1 (5 bases). This CDR3 has 15 amino acids. From germline, CDR1 is MDHEN and CDR2 SYDVKM. V dropped 3 bases and J dropped 2 bases, with 14 bases sitting between them. CDR3 DNA: TGTGCCAGCAGTTTTGGGATAGACAGCACCTACGAGCAGTACTTC. Its translation is CASSFGIDSTYEQYF.

This chain connects TRBV28 to TRBJ2-7, with 8 bases identical to TRBD2. V was clipped by 4 bases and J by 4 bases; unmatched bases: 12. The germline V gene encodes CDR1 MDHEN and CDR2 SYDVKM. This CDR3 spans 16 amino acids. The chain's CDR3 is CASSSPGGGSSYEQYF. CDR3 nucleotides: TGTGCCAGCAGTTCGCCCGGGGGGGGAAGTTCGTACGAGCAGTACTTC.

The V call is TRBV18, the J call TRBJ1-6; 7 bases align to TRBD1. The CDR3 is made up of 15 amino acids. Germline CDR1 KGHSH, CDR2 LQKENI. Trimming cost V 5 bases and J 7 bases; bases outside gene matches: 8. The CDR3 nucleotides are TGTGCCAGCTCATCGACGAGGGACAGAAATTCACCCCTCCACTTT. Protein: CASSSTRDRNSPLHF.

The chain uses TRBV7-9 and TRBJ1-4; TRBD1 is a possible D gene (6 bases). The germline V gene has CDR1 SEHNR and CDR2 FQNEAQ (reference sequence). Trimming stripped 5 bases from V and 1 base from J, with 8 bases between. The CDR3 loop spans 14 amino acids. For the CDR3, the DNA is TGTGCCAGCAGCCTACAGGGAACTAATGAAAAACTGTTTTTT. Encoded protein: CASSLQGTNEKLFF.

V is TRBV7-9 and J is TRBJ2-3; 8 bases are shared with TRBD1. Germline assignment: CDR1 SEHNR and CDR2 FQNEAQ (reference sequence). V lost 5 bases and J lost 6; bases outside the gene matches: 7. The CDR3 has 14 residues. The CDR3 DNA sequence: TGTGCCAGCAGCCCCGGACAGGGTCGTGATACGCAGTATTTT. This encodes CASSPGQGRDTQYF.

The V call is TRBV7-9, the J call TRBJ2-3; 14 bases line up with TRBD2. CDR3 length: 19 residues. V was pared by 3 bases and J by 1 base, with 9 bases of the junction left unmatched. The germline V gene has CDR1 SEHNR and CDR2 FQNEAQ (reference sequence). The CDR3 nucleotides read TGTGCCAGCAGCTTCGGGACAGGGACTAGCGGGAGCGGCACAGATACGCAGTATTTT. This codes for CASSFGTGTSGSGTDTQYF.

This clone was seen only once. This sequence joins TRBV7-2 and TRBJ1-6; D is unresolved. The germline gives CDR1 SGHTA, CDR2 FQGNSA. This CDR3 comprises 17 residues. Trimming stripped 1 base from V and 3 bases from J, with 13 bases between. This CDR3 reads CASSLGRRIVYNSPLHF. The CDR3 DNA reads TGTGCCAGCAGCTTAGGTCGGAGGATAGTCTATAATTCACCCCTCCACTTT.

The chain couples TRBV7-2 to TRBJ1-4; 9 nucleotides match TRBD1. Trimming took 1 base from V and 7 from J; bases not matched to a gene: 1. Germline values: CDR1 SGHTA, CDR2 FQGNSA. The CDR3 loop spans 14 amino acids. CDR3 residues: CASSLVTGGEKLFF. CDR3 coding DNA: TGTGCCAGCAGCTTAGTGACAGGGGGTGAAAAACTGTTTTTT.

The chain couples TRBV5-1 to TRBJ2-1; no clear D. This CDR3 contains 14 residues. V was shortened by 2 bases and J by 7 bases, with 13 bases between the two germline ends. From germline, CDR1 is SGHRS and CDR2 YFSETQ. The CDR3 DNA follows: TGCGCCAGCAGCTTAAACGTCGCGGTTAATGAGCAGTTCTTC. Translation: CASSLNVAVNEQFF.

CDR3 region: CASSQEQGGDYGYTF. CDR3 DNA: TGCGCCAGCAGCCAGGAGCAGGGGGGCGACTATGGCTACACCTTC. The genes are TRBV4-3 and TRBJ1-2; 7 nucleotides match TRBD1. Looked up from germline, CDR1 is LGHNA and CDR2 is YSLEER. CDR3 length equals 15 residues. With 3 bases clipped from V and 3 bases from J, the junction kept 7 bases outside the gene matches.

The chain couples TRBV5-1 to TRBJ2-3; 12 nucleotides align to TRBD2. Germline values: CDR1 SGHRS, CDR2 YFSETQ. The trim removed 2 bases at V and 4 bases at J, leaving 5 bases unmatched. This CDR3 is built from 16 residues. The chain's CDR3 is CASSFRLAGGSDTQYF. The DNA of the CDR3 is TGCGCCAGCAGCTTCCGGCTAGCGGGAGGGTCAGATACGCAGTATTTT.

The V and J genes are TRBV7-2 and TRBJ1-3; D might be TRBD1 (5 bases). The CDR3 spans 13 residues. V was cut by 5 bases and J by 8 bases, with 13 bases left in between. Germline assignment: CDR1 SGHTA and CDR2 FQGNSA. In DNA, the CDR3 is TGTGCCAGCAGCACAGGATTTGGGGACACCATATATTTT. It encodes CASSTGFGDTIYF.

The chain links TRBV27 to TRBJ1-6; 7 nucleotides agree with TRBD1. The CDR3 spans 14 residues. V gave up 4 bases and J gave up 7 bases; unmatched junction bases: 4. Per the germline V gene, CDR1 is MNHEY and CDR2 is SMNVEV (reference sequence). CDR3 DNA: TGTGCCAGCAGTTGGGACAGCACGAATTCACCCCTCCACTTT. This gives the protein CASSWDSTNSPLHF.

V usage is TRBV28 and J usage is TRBJ1-2; 9 bases fit TRBD1. After removal of 8 bases from V and 4 bases from J, the junction contained 2 bases not matched to a gene. CDR1 and CDR2 (germline): MDHEN, SYDVKM. The CDR3 covers 12 residues. In nucleotides, the CDR3 is TGTGCCAGCGGGACAGGGAGCTATGGCTACACCTTC. It codes for CASGTGSYGYTF.

The chain joins TRBV4-3 to TRBJ2-1, with 10 positions matching TRBD2. V lost 3 bases to trimming and J lost 8 bases; unmatched junction nucleotides: 10. This CDR3 comprises 16 residues. The germline CDR1 and CDR2 sequences are LGHNA and YSLEER. The DNA for the CDR3 is TGCGCCAGCAGCCACTCCGGGACTAGCGAGTACGATGAGCAGTTCTTC. This gives the protein CASSHSGTSEYDEQFF.

The J gene is TRBJ1-2, the V gene TRBV7-2; 7 bases are shared with TRBD1. The junction had 10 bases not matched to a gene; V was cut back by 5 bases and J by 4 bases. The CDR3 length is 15 residues. Germline assignment: CDR1 SGHTA and CDR2 FQGNSA. CDR3 DNA: TGTGCCAGCAGCCCAACCGACAGGGTTGGCTATGGCTACACCTTC. Protein: CASSPTDRVGYGYTF.

This rearrangement joins TRBV6-1 to TRBJ1-5; 7 bases align to TRBD1. V shed 3 bases and J 6 bases; nucleotides not matched to a gene: 5. Germline CDR1 MNHNS, CDR2 SASEGT. This CDR3 comprises 14 residues. The CDR3: CASSDRGRLQPQHF. The DNA of the CDR3 is TGTGCCAGCAGTGATAGGGGGCGCCTTCAGCCCCAGCATTTT.

V usage is TRBV28 and J usage is TRBJ2-1; 12 bases are a match to TRBD2. This CDR3 region has 21 residues. The ends lost 5 bases at V and 9 bases at J; junction bases unmatched: 26. Looked up from germline, CDR1 is MDHEN and CDR2 is SYDVKM. CDR3 sequence reads: CASSPTRLSTSGSPPAIEQFF. The CDR3 DNA reads as TGTGCCAGCAGTCCAACCCGACTCTCGACTAGCGGGAGCCCCCCGGCGATTGAGCAGTTCTTC.

This clone was observed once. The junction differs from germline at one of its ends, possibly a read error. This chain connects TRBV27 to TRBJ2-1; TRBD1 agrees at 7 bases. The CDR3 is 14 residues long. Per the germline V gene, CDR1 is MNHEY and CDR2 is SMNVEV (reference sequence). The CDR3 spells CASSVSNRGNEQFF. In nucleotides, the CDR3 is TGTGCCAGCAGTGTATCCAACAGGGGCAATGAGCAGTTCTTC.

The CDR3 loop reads CASSERGVDIGYTF. The CDR3 nucleotides are TGTGCCAGCAGTGAGCGGGGGGTGGATATAGGCTACACCTTC. The genes are TRBV2 and TRBJ1-2; D might be TRBD1 (5 bases). The germline gives CDR1 SNHLY, CDR2 FYNNEI. The CDR3 is 14 amino acids. V lost 3 bases, J lost 8 bases, and 16 bases lay in between.